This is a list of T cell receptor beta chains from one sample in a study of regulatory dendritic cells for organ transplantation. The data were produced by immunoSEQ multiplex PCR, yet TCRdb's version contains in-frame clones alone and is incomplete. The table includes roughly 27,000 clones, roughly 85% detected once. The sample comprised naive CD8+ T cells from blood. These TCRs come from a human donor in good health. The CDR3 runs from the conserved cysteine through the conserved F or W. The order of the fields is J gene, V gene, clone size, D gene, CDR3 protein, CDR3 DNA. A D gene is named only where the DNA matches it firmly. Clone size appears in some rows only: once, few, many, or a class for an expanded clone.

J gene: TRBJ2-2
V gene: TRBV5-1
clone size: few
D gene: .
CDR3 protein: CASSSRSSRVWTGELFF
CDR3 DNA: TGCGCCAGCAGCTCCCGTTCATCGAGGGTTTGGACCGGGGAGCTGTTTTTT

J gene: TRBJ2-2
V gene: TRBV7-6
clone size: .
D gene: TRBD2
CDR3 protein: CASSLGASGGYNTGELFF
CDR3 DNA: TGTGCCAGCAGCTTAGGGGCGAGCGGGGGTTATAACACCGGGGAGCTGTTTTTT

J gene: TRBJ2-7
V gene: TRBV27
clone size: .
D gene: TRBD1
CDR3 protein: CASSMTGPGYEQYF
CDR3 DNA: TGTGCCAGCAGTATGACAGGGCCCGGCTACGAGCAGTACTTC

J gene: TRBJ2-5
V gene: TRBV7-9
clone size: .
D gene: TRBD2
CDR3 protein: CASSFGRGGRETQYF
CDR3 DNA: TGTGCCAGCAGCTTCGGACGCGGGGGGCGAGAGACCCAGTACTTC

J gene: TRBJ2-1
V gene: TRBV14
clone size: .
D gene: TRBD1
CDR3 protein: CASSQGTGGPNEQFF
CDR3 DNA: TGTGCCAGCAGCCAGGGGACAGGGGGCCCGAATGAGCAGTTCTTC

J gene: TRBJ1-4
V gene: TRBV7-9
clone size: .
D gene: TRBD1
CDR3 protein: CASSLEGQNEKLFF
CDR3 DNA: TGTGCCAGCAGCTTAGAGGGACAGAATGAAAAACTGTTTTTT

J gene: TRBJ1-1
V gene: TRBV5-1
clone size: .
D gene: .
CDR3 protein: CASSRGLQGNTEAFF
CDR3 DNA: TGCGCCAGCAGCCGAGGGCTACAGGGGAACACTGAAGCTTTCTTT

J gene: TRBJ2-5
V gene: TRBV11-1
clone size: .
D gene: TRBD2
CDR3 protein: CASSLWGLAEYQYF
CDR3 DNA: TGTGCCAGCAGCTTATGGGGACTAGCTGAGTACCAGTACTTC

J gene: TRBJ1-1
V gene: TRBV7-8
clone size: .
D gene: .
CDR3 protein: CASSLAWARENTEAFF
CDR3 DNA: TGTGCCAGCAGCTTAGCGTGGGCCAGGGAGAACACTGAAGCTTTCTTT

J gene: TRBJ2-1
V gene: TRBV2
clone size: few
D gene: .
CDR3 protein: CASSEAAIDEQFF
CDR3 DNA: TGTGCCAGCAGTGAAGCAGCAATCGATGAGCAGTTCTTC

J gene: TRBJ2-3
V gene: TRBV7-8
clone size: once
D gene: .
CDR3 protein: CASSSTVAATDTQYF
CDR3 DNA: TGTGCCAGCAGCTCGACAGTGGCTGCGACAGATACGCAGTATTTT

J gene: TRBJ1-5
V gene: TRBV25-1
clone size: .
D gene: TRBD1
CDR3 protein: CASINRGMGKYSNQPQHF
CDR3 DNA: TGTGCCAGCATAAACAGGGGAATGGGGAAGTATAGCAATCAGCCCCAGCATTTT

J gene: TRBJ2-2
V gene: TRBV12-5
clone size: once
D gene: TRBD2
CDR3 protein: CASGLSSSRTSGGAGTGELFF
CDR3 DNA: TGTGCTAGTGGCCTCAGTTCGTCTCGGACTAGCGGGGGGGCCGGCACCGGGGAGCTGTTTTTT

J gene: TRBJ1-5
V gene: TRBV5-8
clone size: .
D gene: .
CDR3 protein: CASSLAIYELGNQPQHF
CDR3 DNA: TGTGCCAGCAGCTTGGCAATATATGAGTTGGGCAATCAGCCCCAGCATTTT

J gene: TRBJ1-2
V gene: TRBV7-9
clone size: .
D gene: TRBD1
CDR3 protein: CASSSTGSRGYTF
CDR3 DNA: TGTGCCAGCAGCTCGACAGGGTCGCGAGGCTACACCTTC

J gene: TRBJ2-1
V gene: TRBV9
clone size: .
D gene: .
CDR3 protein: CASSKQGSSYNEQFF
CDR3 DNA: TGTGCCAGCAGCAAACAGGGAAGCTCCTACAATGAGCAGTTCTTC

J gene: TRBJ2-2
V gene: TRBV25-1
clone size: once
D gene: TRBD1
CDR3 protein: CASSDQDRGLLNTGELFF
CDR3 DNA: TGTGCCAGCAGTGATCAGGACAGGGGGCTCCTGAACACCGGGGAGCTGTTTTTT

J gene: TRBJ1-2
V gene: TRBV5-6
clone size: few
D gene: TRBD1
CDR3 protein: CASSPLRTGSFHGYTF
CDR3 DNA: TGTGCCAGCAGCCCGCTCCGGACAGGGTCCTTCCATGGCTACACCTTC

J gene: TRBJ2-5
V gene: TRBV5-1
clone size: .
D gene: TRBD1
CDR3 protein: CASSSRDRGRRETQYF
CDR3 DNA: TGCGCCAGCAGCTCTAGGGACAGGGGGCGGAGGGAGACCCAGTACTTC

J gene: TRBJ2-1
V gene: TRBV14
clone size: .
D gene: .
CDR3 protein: CASSQEFRTVKQFF
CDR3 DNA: TGTGCCAGCAGCCAAGAATTCAGGACAGTCAAGCAGTTCTTC

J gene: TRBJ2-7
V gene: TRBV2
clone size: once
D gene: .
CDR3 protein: CASKGDRYEQYF
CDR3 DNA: TGTGCCAGCAAAGGGGATAGGTACGAGCAGTACTTC

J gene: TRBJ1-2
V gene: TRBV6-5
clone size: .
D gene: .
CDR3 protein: CASSTGEANYGYTF
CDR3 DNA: TGTGCCAGCAGTACGGGGGAAGCTAACTATGGCTACACCTTC

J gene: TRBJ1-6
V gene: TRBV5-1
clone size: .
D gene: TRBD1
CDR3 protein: CASSSDRANSPLHF
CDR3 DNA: TGCGCCAGCAGCTCGGACAGGGCTAATTCACCCCTCCACTTT

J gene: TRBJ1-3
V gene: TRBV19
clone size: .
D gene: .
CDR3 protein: CASSLGVNSGNTIYF
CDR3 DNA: TGTGCCAGTAGCCTAGGGGTGAACTCTGGAAACACCATATATTTT

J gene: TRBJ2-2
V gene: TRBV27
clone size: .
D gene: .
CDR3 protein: CASSLSWLRIDSANTGELFF
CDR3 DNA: TGTGCCAGCAGTTTATCATGGTTGCGTATCGACAGCGCGAACACCGGGGAGCTGTTTTTT

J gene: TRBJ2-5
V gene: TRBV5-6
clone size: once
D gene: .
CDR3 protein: CASSLAIDPWAETQYF
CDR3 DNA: TGTGCCAGCAGCTTGGCCATAGACCCTTGGGCAGAGACCCAGTACTTC